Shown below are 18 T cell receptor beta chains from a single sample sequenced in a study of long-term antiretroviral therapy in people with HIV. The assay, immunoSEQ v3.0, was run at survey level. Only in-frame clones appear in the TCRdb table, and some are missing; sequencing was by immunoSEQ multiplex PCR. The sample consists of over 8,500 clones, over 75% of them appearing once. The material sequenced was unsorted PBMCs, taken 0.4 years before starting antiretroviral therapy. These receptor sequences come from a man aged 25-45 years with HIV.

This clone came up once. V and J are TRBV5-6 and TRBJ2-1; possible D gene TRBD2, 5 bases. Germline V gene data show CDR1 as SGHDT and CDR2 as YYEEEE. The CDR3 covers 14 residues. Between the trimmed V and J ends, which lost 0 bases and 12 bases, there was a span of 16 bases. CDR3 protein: CASSLGSSSKSQFF. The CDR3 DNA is TGTGCCAGCAGCTTGGGGTCTAGCTCCAAATCGCAGTTCTTC.

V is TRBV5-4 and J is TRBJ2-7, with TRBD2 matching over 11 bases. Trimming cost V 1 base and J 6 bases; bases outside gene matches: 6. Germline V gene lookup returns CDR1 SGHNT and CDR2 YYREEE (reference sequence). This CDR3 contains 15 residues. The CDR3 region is CASSLILAGEVEQYF. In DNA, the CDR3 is TGTGCCAGCAGCTTGATACTAGCGGGGGAGGTCGAGCAGTACTTC.

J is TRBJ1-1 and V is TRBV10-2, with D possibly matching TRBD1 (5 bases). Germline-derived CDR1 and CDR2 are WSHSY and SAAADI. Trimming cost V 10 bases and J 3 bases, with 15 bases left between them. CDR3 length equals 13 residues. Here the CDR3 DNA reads TGCGCCACTTGGGGGGTACCGGACACTGAAGCTTTCTTT. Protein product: CATWGVPDTEAFF.

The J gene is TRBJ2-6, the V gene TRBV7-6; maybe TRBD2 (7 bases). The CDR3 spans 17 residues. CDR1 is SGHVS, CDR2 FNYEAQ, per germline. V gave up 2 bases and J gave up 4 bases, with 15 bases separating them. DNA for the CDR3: TGTGCCAGCAGCTTATCCGGGGGGCTGACCGGGGCCAACGTCCTGACTTTC. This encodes CASSLSGGLTGANVLTF.

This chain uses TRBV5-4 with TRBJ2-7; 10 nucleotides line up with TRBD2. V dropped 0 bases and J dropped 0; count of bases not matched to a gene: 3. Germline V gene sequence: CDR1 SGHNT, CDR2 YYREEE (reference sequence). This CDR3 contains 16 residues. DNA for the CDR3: TGTGCCAGCAGCTTGGGGACTAGCGGACACTCCTACGAGCAGTACTTC. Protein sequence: CASSLGTSGHSYEQYF.

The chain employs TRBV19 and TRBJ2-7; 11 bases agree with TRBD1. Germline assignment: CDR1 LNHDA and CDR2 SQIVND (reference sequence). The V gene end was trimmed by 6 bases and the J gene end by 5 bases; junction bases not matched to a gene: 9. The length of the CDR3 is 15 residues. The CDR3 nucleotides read TGTGCCAGTAGCCTCCCGGGACAGGGGGTGCACGAGCAGTACTTC. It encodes CASSLPGQGVHEQYF.

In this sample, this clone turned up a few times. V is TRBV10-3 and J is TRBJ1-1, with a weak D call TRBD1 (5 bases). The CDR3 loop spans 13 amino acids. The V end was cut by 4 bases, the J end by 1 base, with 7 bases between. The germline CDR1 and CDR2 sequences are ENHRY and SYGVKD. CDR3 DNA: TGTGCCATCAGTGGGACACCGAACACTGAAGCTTTCTTT. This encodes CAISGTPNTEAFF.

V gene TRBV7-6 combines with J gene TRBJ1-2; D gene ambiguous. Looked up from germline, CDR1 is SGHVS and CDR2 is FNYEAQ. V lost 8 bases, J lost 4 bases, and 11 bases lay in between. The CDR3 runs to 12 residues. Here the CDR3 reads CASGPGRYGYTF. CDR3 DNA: TGTGCCAGCGGCCCTGGCCGCTATGGCTACACCTTC.

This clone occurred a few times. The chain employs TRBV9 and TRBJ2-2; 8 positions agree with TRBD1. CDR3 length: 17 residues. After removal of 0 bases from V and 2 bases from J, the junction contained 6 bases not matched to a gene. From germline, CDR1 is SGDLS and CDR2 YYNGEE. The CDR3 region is CASSVEKTGDNTGELFF. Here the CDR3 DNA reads TGTGCCAGCAGCGTAGAGAAGACAGGGGACAACACCGGGGAGCTGTTTTTT.

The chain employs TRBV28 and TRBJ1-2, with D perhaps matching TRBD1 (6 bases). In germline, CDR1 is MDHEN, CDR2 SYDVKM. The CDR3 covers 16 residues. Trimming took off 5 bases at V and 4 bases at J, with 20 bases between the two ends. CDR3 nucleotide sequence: TGTGCCAGCAGTCAAGGACAGACCGCTCTGGCCTATGGCTACACCTTC. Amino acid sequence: CASSQGQTALAYGYTF.

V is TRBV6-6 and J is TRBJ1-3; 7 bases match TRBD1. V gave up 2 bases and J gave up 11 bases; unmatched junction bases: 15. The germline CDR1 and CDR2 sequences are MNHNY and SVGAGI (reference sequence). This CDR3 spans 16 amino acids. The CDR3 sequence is CASSYGSAQGSISIYF. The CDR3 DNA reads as TGTGCCAGCAGTTACGGGTCTGCACAGGGGAGCATATCCATATATTTT.

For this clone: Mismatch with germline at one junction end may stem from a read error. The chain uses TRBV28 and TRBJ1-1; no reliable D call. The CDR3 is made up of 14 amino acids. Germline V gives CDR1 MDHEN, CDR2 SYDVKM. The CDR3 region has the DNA TGTGCCAGCAGTACGCGGACGGGGAACCCTGAAGCTTTCTTT. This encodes CASSTRTGNPEAFF.

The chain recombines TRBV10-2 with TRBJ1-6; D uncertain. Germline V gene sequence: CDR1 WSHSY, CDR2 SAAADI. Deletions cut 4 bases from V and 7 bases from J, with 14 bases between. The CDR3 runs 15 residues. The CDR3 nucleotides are TGCGCCAGCAGTGTCGTGGCAGAGCTGAATTCACCCCTCCACTTT. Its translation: CASSVVAELNSPLHF.

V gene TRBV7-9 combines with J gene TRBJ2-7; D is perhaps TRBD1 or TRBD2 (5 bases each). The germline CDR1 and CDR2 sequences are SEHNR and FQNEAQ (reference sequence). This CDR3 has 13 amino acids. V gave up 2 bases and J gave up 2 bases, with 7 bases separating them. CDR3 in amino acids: CASSLRGTYEQYF. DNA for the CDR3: TGTGCCAGCAGCTTACGGGGCACCTACGAGCAGTACTTC.

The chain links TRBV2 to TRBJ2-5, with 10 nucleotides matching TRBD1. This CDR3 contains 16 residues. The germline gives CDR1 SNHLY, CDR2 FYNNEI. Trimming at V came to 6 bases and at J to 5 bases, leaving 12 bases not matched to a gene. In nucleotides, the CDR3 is TGTGCCAGCAGACCGGCCGTGGGACAGGGGAGGGAGACCCAGTACTTC. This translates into CASRPAVGQGRETQYF.

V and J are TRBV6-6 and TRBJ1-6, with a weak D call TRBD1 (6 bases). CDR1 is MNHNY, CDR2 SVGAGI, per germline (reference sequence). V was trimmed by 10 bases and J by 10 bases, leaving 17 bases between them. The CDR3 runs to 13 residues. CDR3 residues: CATRQVQGSPLHF. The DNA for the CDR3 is TGTGCCACCCGACAAGTACAGGGATCACCCCTCCACTTT.

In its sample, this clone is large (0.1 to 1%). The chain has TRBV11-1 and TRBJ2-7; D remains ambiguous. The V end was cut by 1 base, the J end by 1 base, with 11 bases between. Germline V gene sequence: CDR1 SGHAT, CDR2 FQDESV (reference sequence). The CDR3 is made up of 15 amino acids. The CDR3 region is CASSLEESDSYEQYF. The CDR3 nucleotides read TGTGCCAGCAGCTTAGAGGAAAGTGATTCCTACGAGCAGTACTTC. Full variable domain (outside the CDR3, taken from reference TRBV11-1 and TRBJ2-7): EAEVAQSPRYKITEKSQAVAFWCDPISGHATLYWYRQILGQGPELLVQFQDESVVDDSQLPKDRFSAERLKGVDSTLKIQPAELGDSAMYLCASSLEESDSYEQYFGPGTRLTVT.

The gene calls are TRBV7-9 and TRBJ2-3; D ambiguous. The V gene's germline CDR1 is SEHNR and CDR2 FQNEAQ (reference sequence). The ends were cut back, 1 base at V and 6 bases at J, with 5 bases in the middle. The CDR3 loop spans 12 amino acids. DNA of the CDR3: TGTGCCAGCAGCTTAGATTCGGATACGCAGTATTTT. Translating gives CASSLDSDTQYF.